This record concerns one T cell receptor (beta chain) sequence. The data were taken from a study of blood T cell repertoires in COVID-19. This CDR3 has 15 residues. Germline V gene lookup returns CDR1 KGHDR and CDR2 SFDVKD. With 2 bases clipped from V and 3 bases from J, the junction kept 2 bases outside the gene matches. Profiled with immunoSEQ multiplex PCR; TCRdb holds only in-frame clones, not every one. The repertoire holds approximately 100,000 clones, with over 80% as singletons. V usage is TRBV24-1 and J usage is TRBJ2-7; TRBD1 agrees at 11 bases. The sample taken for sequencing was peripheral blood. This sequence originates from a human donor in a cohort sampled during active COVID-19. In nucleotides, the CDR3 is TGTGCCACCAGTGATTCCGGGACAGGGGGCTACGAGCAGTACTTC. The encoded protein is CATSDSGTGGYEQYF.